At least ten counts were recorded for the clone carrying this T cell receptor beta chain. These data are taken from a study of T-cell reconstitution after alpha-beta-depleted transplantation in children. This CDR3 is built from 12 residues. V gave up 7 bases and J gave up 5 bases, with 12 bases separating them. CDR1 is SGHRS and CDR2 is YFSETQ in the germline V gene. Library preparation (for TCRbeta) was performed with unique molecular identifiers. From the PCR reads, TCRdb called clonotypes with MiXCR, one entry per CDR3 protein. This table holds 70,000 to 100,000 distinct CDR3 sequences, 12% found once.

The chain joins TRBV5-1 to TRBJ2-5, with D possibly being TRBD2 (5 bases). This sample comprised PBMCs from the stem cell graft donor, obtained from the stem cell graft. This TCR was sampled from a human donor who donated a stem cell graft to a child with inherited bone marrow failure. CDR3 in amino acids: CASQEESETQYF. The CDR3 DNA sequence: TGCGCCAGCCAGGAGGAATCGGAGACCCAGTACTTC.